This T cell receptor beta chain came from a study of shared clonotypes between healthy human individuals (dated by TCRdb to about 2020). In the study overall: A few men and a couple of women, aged 18 to 49 years, made up the cohort. For each donor, CD4 naive and CD4 memory were each given three plates, CD8 naive was given two plates, and CD8 memory was given one plate. To estimate repertoire size and how much clonotype sharing occurs between individuals, the study deeply sequenced the blood TCR repertoires of five or six healthy adults. To increase sequencing depth and limit assay-specific biases, TCR repertoire library preparation and sequencing were carried out by different laboratories using diverse techniques. Leukapheresis yielded between about 0.94 and 8.9 billion PBMCs per donor. The paper's findings and limits, for the study overall: Sharing across several donors was observed for around 4.8% of naive CD4, 3.5% of naive CD8, 2% to 2.5% of memory CD4, and around 0.44% of memory CD8 clonotypes. Incomplete sequencing was indicated by rarefaction of sorted-subset datasets, despite the large sequencing depth. Based on pairwise subsampling, the degree of clonotype sharing among donors was expected to be affected by sequencing depth. Higher generation probabilities were observed for clonotypes shared by all four sorted-subset donors than for non-shared clonotypes. The small number of donors limited the genetic and exposure-history diversity represented. Sampling was limited to blood, and TCR repertoires in tissue likely differ from TCR repertoires in blood. Estimated clonotype richness was generally larger for naive than for memory subsets.

CDR1 SGDLS and CDR2 YYNGEE were looked up in the germline V gene. At the junction V is shortened by 0 bases and J by 3 bases; bases outside the gene matches: 3. The CDR3 starts with the cysteine, ends with the phenylalanine, and has 14 residues. The DNA shown is the 42-base CDR3, in frame from base 1. CD8 naive samples were CD45RO-negative cells positively selected for CCR7, giving a CD45RA+CCR7+ population that excluded TemRA cells. The donors were healthy, HIV-negative adults with no recently reported acute infections or vaccinations. Every donor was a Caucasian adult living in Nashville, Tennessee, USA. Blood was obtained by leukapheresis, after which PBMCs were separated by Ficoll-Histopaque density gradient centrifugation and cryopreserved in liquid nitrogen vapor phase. Analytical flow cytometry was used to check the purity and quantity of every magnetically sorted T cell population. Each sorted fraction had its genomic DNA isolated and then quantified by UV absorbance on a Nanodrop 2000c.

TCR CDR3 regions were amplified from genomic DNA by multiplex PCR using the deep immunoSEQ assay. Extracted genomic DNA from each cell subset was distributed evenly across all wells of several immunoSEQ 96-well plates, and each plate was treated as a replicate. Each replicate PCR for sorted subsets received about 0.2 ug genomic DNA, equal to about 30,000 T cell genomes. Purified libraries were quantified with a Qubit 3.0 fluorometer, sized on a Bioanalyzer 2100, and re-quantified with the KAPA Library Quantification kit. Each immunoSEQ 96-well plate was sequenced on its own single-read 150-cycle Illumina NextSeq 550 flow cell. In the paper's pipeline: The immunoSEQ output contained only junctional sequences without quality scores, so filtering could not match that applied to full-length reads. Sequences were annotated with PyIR, a Python wrapper for IgBLAST v1.9, and V/J genes and CDR3 were assigned using IMGT germline references. Reads with weak V/J assignments (E-value above 1e-6), missing CDR3, stop codons, out-of-frame junctions, or ambiguous translated residues were removed. V3J clonotypes were defined as sequences sharing the same inferred V gene, J gene, and CDR3 amino acid sequence. Percentage overlap between repertoires was calculated by dividing the number of shared unique clonotypes by the size of the smaller repertoire. Repertoire richness was assessed with RTK rarefaction, the Chao1 estimator, and Recon v2.1 estimates of unobserved clonotypes. Generation probabilities were computed with OLGA for all TCRbeta clonotypes obtained by the gDNA method from several donors. Not all clones reach the TCRdb copy of this immuneACCESS table, which keeps in-frame sequences only. Checked studies attribute under half of the gap to unresolved V genes and leave the rest unexplained. Clone size and V and J calls were adopted from that table, with D and trimming inferred from the DNA. Here the sample has about 680,000 clones; around 90% occur a single time. About 24% of the sample is in the top ten clones.

Notes on this clone: There is no known antigen for this receptor. Nothing much larger sits one base from this clone, and base qualities are not available.

The V and J segments used are TRBV9 and TRBJ2-7; 7 central nucleotides agree with TRBD2. The TCR sequence derives from a man aged 25 to 45 in good health. Sequences were obtained from naive CD8+ T cells sorted from blood. The sample's cell subset or site label is to be understood as: CD45RA+CCR7+. In nucleotide form, the sequence is TGTGCCAGCAGCGTAGGTTGGGAGGGCTACGAGCAGTACTTC. This encodes CASSVGWEGYEQYF.